This T cell receptor (beta chain) came from a study of blood T cell repertoires in COVID-19. Turning to the study itself: Acute and convalescent COVID-19 specimens originated in the United States, Italy and Spain. In each case, the material was cDNA or gDNA derived from T cells, B-cell-depleted T cells, or PBMCs.

Authors' processing steps: By means of reference gene primer amplification, nucleated cell counts were estimated. The protocol was immunoSEQ multiplex PCR, while the TCRdb copy is restricted to in-frame clones and leaves out a portion. V and J calls and clone size are given by that table; D and trimming were obtained from the DNA. The table lists tens of thousands of clones, 85% of them singletons. This CDR3 contains 15 residues. J lost 7 bases, V lost 1 base, and 10 bases had no gene match. Germline V gene lookup returns CDR1 SGHTA and CDR2 FQGNSA. The rearrangement uses TRBV7-2 and TRBJ2-7; TRBD2 matches 7 bases. The receptor was derived from a man aged 45-65 years with active COVID-19. The sample comprised peripheral blood. The CDR3 region is CASSLEGRAAEEQYF. The CDR3, as DNA: TGTGCCAGCAGCTTAGAGGGGAGGGCGGCGGAGGAGCAGTACTTC.